This TCR beta chain was recorded in a study of blood T cells in healthy people across ages. General observations from the study: Leaving the PBMCs unsorted stopped any conclusive comparison of naive versus antigen-experienced cells. Diversity figures based on one million T cells were deemed too low. Per million T cells, TCR beta diversity dropped about linearly as age rose.

In regard to this clonotype: As yet, its antigen is unknown.

Primers used in a second PCR of roughly 6 to 11 cycles were a sample-barcoded 5' primer and a J-beta primer mix. In TCRdb, the 5' RACE reads were re-called with MiXCR into one record per CDR3 protein. The repertoire consists of about 680,000 distinct CDR3 sequences, with roughly 50% occurring once and the leading ten covering about a third. This sequence originates from a woman aged 55 to 70 in good health. Specimen: blood.

CDR3 loop: CSVLRGLAGVTDTQYF. In DNA, the CDR3 is TGCAGCGTTCTCAGGGGACTAGCGGGTGTCACAGATACGCAGTATTTT. The chain employs TRBV29-1 and TRBJ2-3, with 12 bases that match TRBD2. V was pared by 5 bases and J by 2 bases, with 8 bases of the junction left unmatched. The CDR3 runs to 16 residues. Germline CDR1 SQVTM, CDR2 ANQGSEA.